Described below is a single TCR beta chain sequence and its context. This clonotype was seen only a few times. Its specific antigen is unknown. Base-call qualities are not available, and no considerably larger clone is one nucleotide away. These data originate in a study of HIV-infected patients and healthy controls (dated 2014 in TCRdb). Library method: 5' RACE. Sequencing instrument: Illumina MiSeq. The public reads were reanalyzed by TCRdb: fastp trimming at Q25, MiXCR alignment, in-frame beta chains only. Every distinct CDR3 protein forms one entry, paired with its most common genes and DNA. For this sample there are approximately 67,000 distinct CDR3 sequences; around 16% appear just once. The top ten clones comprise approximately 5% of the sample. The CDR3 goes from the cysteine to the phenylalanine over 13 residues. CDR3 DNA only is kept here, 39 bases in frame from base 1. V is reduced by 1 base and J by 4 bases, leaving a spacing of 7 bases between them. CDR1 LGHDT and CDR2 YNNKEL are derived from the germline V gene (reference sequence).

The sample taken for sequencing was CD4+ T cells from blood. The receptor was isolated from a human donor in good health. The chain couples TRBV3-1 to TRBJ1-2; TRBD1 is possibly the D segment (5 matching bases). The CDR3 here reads CASSQAQGYGYTF. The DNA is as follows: TGTGCCAGCAGCCAAGCCCAGGGCTATGGCTACACCTTC.